Sequencing of this T cell receptor (beta chain) was carried out in a study of blood T cell repertoires in COVID-19. Overall study: Collection of acute and convalescent COVID-19 samples took place in the United States, Italy and Spain.

TCRdb keeps only in-frame clones here, not all; method: immunoSEQ multiplex PCR. The table has some 100,000 clones, roughly 92% seen once; the top ten hold around 5.7%. Sequenced sample: peripheral blood. This clonotype originated in a man between 65 and 85 years old with acute or convalescent COVID-19.

DNA for the CDR3: TGTGCCAGCAGCGCGGGACAGGGGGCGGACACCATATATTTT. Its protein is CASSAGQGADTIYF. The genes are TRBV7-9 and TRBJ1-3; TRBD1 matches at 12 bases. Germline-derived CDR1 and CDR2 are SEHNR and FQNEAQ (reference sequence). The CDR3 totals 14 residues. V was pared by 5 bases and J by 8 bases, with 4 bases of the junction left unmatched.